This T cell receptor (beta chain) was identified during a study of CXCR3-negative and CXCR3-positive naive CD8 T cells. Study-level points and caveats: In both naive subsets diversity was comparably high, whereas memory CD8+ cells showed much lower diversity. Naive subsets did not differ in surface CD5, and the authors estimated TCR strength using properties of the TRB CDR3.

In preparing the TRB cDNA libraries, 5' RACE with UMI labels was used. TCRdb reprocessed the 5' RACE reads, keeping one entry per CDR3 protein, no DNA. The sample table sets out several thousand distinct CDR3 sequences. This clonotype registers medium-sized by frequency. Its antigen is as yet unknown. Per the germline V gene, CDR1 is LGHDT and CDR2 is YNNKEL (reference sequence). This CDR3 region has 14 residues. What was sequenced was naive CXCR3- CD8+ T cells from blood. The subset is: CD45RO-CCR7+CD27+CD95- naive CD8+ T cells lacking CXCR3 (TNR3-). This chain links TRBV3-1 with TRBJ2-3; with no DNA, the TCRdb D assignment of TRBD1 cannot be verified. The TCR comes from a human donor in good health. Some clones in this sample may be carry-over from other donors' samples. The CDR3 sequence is CASISQGGTDTQYF.